The 7 T cell receptor beta chains below come from one sample, sequenced in a study of vaccination and CD4 T cells after COVID-19. With the Oncomine TCR Beta short-read assay, DNA from cultured CD4+ T cells was sequenced. TCRdb used MiXCR to reprocess the PCR reads, holding one entry per CDR3 protein. This repertoire shows some 11,000 distinct CDR3 sequences, 30% found once; its top ten account for around 22%. Treatment noted: roughly 11-day PBMC culture with coronavirus spike peptide pools or control peptides (ViraFEST assay). The antigens these receptors bind are not known. Sequencing was done on a sample of cultured CD4+ T cells from blood. These receptors all come from a human donor with COVID-19.

The chain's CDR3 is CASSQGGEGRSANYGYTF. CDR3 nucleotides: TGTGCCAGCAGCCAAGGTGGGGAGGGACGGTCTGCTAACTATGGCTACACCTTC. V is TRBV4-2 and J is TRBJ1-2, with D perhaps matching TRBD1 (5 bases). Per germline, CDR1 LGHNA and CDR2 YNFKEQ. Trimming stripped 1 base from V and 0 bases from J, with 18 bases between. CDR3 length: 18 amino acids.

This clonotype was observed a handful of times. The chain combines TRBV20-1 with TRBJ2-1, with 10 nucleotides matching TRBD1. CDR1 and CDR2 from the germline V gene are DFQATT and SNEGSKA (reference sequence). The CDR3 contains 14 residues. With 2 bases clipped from V and 12 bases from J, the junction kept 10 bases outside the gene matches. The CDR3 region is CSARPSRDRGPQFF. The CDR3 coding sequence is TGCAGTGCTAGACCGTCCCGGGACAGGGGACCGCAGTTCTTC.

The V gene is TRBV19, the J gene TRBJ1-2; 7 positions match TRBD1. Germline lookup yields CDR1 LNHDA and CDR2 SQIVND (reference sequence). Unmatched junction bases numbered 14, after V lost 3 bases and J lost 4 bases. The CDR3 runs to 17 residues. This CDR3 reads CASSMDIQGLPLYGYTF. CDR3 bases: TGTGCCAGTAGTATGGACATACAGGGGTTACCCCTCTATGGCTACACCTTC. Looking up the rest from reference TRBV19 and TRBJ1-2 gives the full variable domain: DGGITQSPKYLFRKEGQNVTLSCEQNLNHDAMYWYRQDPGQGLRLIYYSQIVNDFQKGDIAEGYSVSREKKESFPLTVTSAQKNPTAFYLCASSMDIQGLPLYGYTFGSGTRLTVV.

This chain links TRBV20-1 with TRBJ1-1; D possibly corresponds to TRBD1 (5 bases). Germline lookup yields CDR1 DFQATT and CDR2 SNEGSKA (reference sequence). The CDR3 covers 15 residues. The V gene lost 6 bases and the J gene lost 1 base, with 18 bases spanning the gap. This CDR3 is CSAQPTETANTEAFF. CDR3 in DNA: TGCAGTGCCCAACCCACCGAGACAGCGAACACTGAAGCTTTCTTT.

This clonotype was counted a few times. The chain couples TRBV7-9 to TRBJ2-2, with TRBD2 matching 9 bases. V lost 3 bases, J lost 4 bases, and 3 bases stayed unmatched. The germline gives CDR1 SEHNR, CDR2 FQNEAQ (reference sequence). There are 15 residues in the CDR3. The CDR3 is CASSFGTSITGELFF. For the CDR3, the DNA is TGTGCCAGCAGCTTTGGGACTAGCATCACCGGGGAGCTGTTTTTT.

This clonotype occurred a few times. V and J are TRBV11-3 and TRBJ2-3; D gene unclear. Germline values: CDR1 SGHNT, CDR2 YENEEA. This CDR3 spans 12 amino acids. V was shortened by 1 base and J by 5 bases, with 4 bases between the two germline ends. CDR3 region: CASSLVGDTQYF. The CDR3, as DNA: TGTGCCAGCAGCTTAGTGGGAGATACGCAGTATTTT.

This clonotype was observed a few times. This chain joins TRBV19 and TRBJ2-5; D perhaps matches TRBD2 (7 bases). V lost 3 bases and J 0 bases, leaving 17 bases between the germline ends. The CDR3 extends over 17 amino acids. Per the germline V gene, CDR1 is LNHDA and CDR2 is SQIVND (reference sequence). The CDR3 reads CASSISGGVNYQETQYF. The CDR3 DNA is TGTGCCAGTAGTATTTCGGGGGGCGTTAATTACCAAGAGACCCAGTACTTC.